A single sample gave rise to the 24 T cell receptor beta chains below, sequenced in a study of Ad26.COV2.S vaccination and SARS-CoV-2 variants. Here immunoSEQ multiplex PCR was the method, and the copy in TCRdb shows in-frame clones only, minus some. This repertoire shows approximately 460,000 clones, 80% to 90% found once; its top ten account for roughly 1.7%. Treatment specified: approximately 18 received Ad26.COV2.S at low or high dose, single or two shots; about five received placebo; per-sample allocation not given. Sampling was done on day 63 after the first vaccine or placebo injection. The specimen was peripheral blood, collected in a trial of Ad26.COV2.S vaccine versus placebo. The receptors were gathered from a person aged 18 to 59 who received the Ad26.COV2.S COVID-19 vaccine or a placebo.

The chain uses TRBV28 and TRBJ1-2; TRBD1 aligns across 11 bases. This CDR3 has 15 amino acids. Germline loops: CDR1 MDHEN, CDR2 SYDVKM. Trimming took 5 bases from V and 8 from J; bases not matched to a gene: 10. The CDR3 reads CASSPRGQGARGYTF. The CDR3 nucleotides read TGTGCCAGCAGTCCCCGAGGACAGGGGGCGCGCGGCTACACCTTC.

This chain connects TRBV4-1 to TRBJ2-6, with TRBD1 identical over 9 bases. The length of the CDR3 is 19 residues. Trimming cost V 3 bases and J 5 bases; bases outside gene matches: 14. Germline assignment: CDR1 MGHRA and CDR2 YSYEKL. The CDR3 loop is CASSQTTGTGNTRANVLTF. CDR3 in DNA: TGCGCCAGCAGCCAGACTACCGGGACAGGGAATACACGGGCCAACGTCCTGACTTTC.

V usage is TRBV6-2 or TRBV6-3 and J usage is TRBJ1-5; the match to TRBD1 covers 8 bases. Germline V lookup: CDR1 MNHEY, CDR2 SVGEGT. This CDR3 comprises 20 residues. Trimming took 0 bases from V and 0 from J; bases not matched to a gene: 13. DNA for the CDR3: TGTGCCAGCAGTTACTCAGTCGCAGGGGGCCACCTCAATAGCAATCAGCCCCAGCATTTT. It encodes CASSYSVAGGHLNSNQPQHF.

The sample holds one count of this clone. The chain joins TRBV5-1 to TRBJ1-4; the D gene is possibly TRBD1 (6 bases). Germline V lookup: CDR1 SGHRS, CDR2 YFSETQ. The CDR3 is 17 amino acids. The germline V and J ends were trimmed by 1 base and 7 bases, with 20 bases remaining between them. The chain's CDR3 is CASSLRTTTGMPEKLFF. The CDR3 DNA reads TGCGCCAGCAGCTTGCGGACCACAACAGGGATGCCTGAAAAACTGTTTTTT.

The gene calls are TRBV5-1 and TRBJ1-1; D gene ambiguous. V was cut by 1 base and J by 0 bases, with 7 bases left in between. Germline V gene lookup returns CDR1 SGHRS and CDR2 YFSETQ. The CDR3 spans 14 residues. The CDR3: CASSLTALNTEAFF. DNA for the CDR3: TGCGCCAGCAGCTTGACTGCTTTGAACACTGAAGCTTTCTTT.

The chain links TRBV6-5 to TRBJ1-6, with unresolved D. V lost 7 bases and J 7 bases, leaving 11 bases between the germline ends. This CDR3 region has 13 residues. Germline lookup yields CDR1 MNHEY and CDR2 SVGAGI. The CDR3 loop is CASINLGNSPLHF. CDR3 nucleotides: TGTGCCAGCATAAATTTGGGGAATTCACCCCTCCACTTT.

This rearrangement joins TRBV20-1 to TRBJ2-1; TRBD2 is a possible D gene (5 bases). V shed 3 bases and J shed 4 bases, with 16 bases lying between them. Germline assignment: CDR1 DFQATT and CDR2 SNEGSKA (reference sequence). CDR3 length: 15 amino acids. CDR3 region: CSASRFKGEYNEQFF. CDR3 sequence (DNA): TGCAGTGCTAGTAGGTTTAAGGGAGAATACAATGAGCAGTTCTTC.

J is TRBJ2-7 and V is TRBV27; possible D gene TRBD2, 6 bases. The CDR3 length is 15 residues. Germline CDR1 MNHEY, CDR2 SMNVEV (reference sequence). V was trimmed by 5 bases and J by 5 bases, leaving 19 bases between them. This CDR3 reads CASSVNSGRRDEQYF. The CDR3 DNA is TGTGCCAGCAGTGTCAACTCGGGACGGAGGGACGAGCAGTACTTC.

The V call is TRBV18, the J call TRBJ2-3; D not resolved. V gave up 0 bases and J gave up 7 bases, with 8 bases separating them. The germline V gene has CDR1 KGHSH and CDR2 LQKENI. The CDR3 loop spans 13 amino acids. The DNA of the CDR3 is TGTGCCAGCTCACCACCCGAGAATAATACGCAGTATTTT. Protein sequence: CASSPPENNTQYF.

The CDR3 nucleotides are TGCGCCAGCAGCCGAGAGTCCGGGACAGGCGACTACGAGCAGTACTTC. Amino acids: CASSRESGTGDYEQYF. This chain uses TRBV4-1 with TRBJ2-7, with TRBD1 identical over 8 bases. V dropped 4 bases and J dropped 3; count of bases not matched to a gene: 11. Germline values: CDR1 MGHRA, CDR2 YSYEKL. The CDR3 is 16 residues long.

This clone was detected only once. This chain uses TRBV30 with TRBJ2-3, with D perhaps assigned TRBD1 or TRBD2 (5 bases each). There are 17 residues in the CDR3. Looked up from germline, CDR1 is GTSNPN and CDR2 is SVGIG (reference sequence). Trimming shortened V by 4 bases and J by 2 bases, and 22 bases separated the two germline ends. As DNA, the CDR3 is TGTGCCTGGAAACTAGGGACCCTCCTCGGAGCCACAGATACGCAGTATTTT. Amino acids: CAWKLGTLLGATDTQYF.

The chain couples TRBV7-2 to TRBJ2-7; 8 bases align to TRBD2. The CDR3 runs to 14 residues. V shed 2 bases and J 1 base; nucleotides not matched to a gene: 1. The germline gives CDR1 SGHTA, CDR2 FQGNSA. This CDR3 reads CASSLSGGSYEQYF. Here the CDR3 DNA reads TGTGCCAGCAGCTTATCGGGGGGGTCCTACGAGCAGTACTTC.

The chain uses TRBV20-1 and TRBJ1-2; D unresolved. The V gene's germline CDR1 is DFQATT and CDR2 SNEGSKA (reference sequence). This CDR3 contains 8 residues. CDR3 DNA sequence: TGCACGACGCGGGGCTACACCTTC. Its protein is CTTRGYTF.

The CDR3 DNA follows: TGTGCCAGTAGACCAACGCTCACAGATACGCAGTATTTT. Its translation: CASRPTLTDTQYF. This chain joins TRBV6-5 and TRBJ2-3; D gene unclear. The CDR3 is 13 residues long. Trimming cost V 9 bases and J 2 bases, with 12 bases left between them. Germline lookup yields CDR1 MNHEY and CDR2 SVGAGI.

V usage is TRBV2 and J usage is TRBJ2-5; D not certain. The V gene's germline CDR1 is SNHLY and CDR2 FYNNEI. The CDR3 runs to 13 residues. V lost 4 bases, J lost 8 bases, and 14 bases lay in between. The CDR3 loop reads CASSVGEVVTQYF. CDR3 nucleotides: TGTGCCAGCAGTGTTGGTGAAGTGGTTACCCAGTACTTC.

The CDR3 DNA reads as TGTGCCAGCAGCGTAGGGACAGGGGGCACGAACACCGGGGAGCTGTTTTTT. This translates into CASSVGTGGTNTGELFF. The chain combines TRBV9 with TRBJ2-2, with 11 nucleotides matching TRBD1. The V gene's germline CDR1 is SGDLS and CDR2 YYNGEE. V trimming: 0 bases; J trimming: 0 bases; junction bases outside the gene matches: 1. This CDR3 has 17 residues.

The CDR3 sequence: CASSSTGTASYEQYF. The CDR3 DNA is TGTGCCAGCAGCTCTACCGGGACTGCTTCCTACGAGCAGTACTTC. The chain recombines TRBV7-2 with TRBJ2-7, with D possibly matching TRBD2 (6 bases). Germline CDR1 SGHTA, CDR2 FQGNSA. This CDR3 comprises 15 residues. Trimming shortened V by 4 bases and J by 1 base, and 14 bases separated the two germline ends.

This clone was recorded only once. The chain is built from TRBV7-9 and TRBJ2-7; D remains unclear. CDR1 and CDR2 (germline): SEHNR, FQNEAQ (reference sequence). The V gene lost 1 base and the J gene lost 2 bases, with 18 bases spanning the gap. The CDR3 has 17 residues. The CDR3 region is CASSLGFSTRRPYEQYF. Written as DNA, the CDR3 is TGTGCCAGCAGCTTAGGTTTCTCTACAAGACGGCCCTACGAGCAGTACTTC.

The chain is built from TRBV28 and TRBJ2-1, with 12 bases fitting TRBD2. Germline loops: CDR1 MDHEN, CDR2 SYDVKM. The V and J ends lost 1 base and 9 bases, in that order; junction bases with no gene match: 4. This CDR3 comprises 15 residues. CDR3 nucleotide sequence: TGTGCCAGCAGTTTATCGACTAGCGGGAGTTTTGAGCAGTTCTTC. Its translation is CASSLSTSGSFEQFF. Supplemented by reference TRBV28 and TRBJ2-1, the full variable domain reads DVKVTQSSRYLVKRTGEKVFLECVQDMDHENMFWYRQDPGLGLRLIYFSYDVKMKEKGDIPEGYSVSREKKERFSLILESASTNQTSMYLCASSLSTSGSFEQFFGPGTRLTVL.

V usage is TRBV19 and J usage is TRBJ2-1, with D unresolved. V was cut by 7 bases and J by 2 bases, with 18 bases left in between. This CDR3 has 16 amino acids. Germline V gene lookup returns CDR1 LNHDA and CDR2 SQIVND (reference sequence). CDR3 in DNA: TGTGCCAGTAAACATAGGGCAGAATACCCCTACAATGAGCAGTTCTTC. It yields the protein CASKHRAEYPYNEQFF.

CDR3 in amino acids: CASSPGTGANQPQHF. In DNA form, the CDR3 reads TGTGCCAGCAGCCCAGGGACAGGGGCCAATCAGCCCCAGCATTTT. The chain employs TRBV6-5 and TRBJ1-5, with 10 bases lining up with TRBD1. CDR1 is MNHEY and CDR2 is SVGAGI in the germline V gene. The V and J ends lost 6 bases and 3 bases, in that order; junction bases with no gene match: 5. This CDR3 comprises 15 residues.

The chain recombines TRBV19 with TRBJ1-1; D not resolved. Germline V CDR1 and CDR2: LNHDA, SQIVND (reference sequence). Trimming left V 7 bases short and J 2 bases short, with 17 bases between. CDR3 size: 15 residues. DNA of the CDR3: TGTGCCAGTACCCCACGGGAGACTTTAAACACTGAAGCTTTCTTT. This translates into CASTPRETLNTEAFF.

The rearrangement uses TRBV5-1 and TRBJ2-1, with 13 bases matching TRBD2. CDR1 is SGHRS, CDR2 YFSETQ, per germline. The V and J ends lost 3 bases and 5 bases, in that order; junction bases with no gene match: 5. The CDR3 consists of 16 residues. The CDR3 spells CASSSRLAGGHNEQFF. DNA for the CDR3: TGCGCCAGCAGCTCACGACTAGCGGGAGGCCACAATGAGCAGTTCTTC.

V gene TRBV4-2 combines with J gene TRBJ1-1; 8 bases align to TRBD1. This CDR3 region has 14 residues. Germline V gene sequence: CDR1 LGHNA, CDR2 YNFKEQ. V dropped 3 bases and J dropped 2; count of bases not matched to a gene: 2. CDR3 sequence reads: CASSHDRGNTEAFF. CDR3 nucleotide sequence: TGTGCCAGCAGCCATGACAGGGGAAACACTGAAGCTTTCTTT.